This T cell receptor (beta chain) was recovered during a study of cytomegalovirus exposure and HLA in healthy donors. Study-level findings and limits: Diagnosis of cytomegalovirus status made by the classifier reportedly showed high specificity and sensitivity. An analysis that was carried out later associated some 17,000 TCR beta sequences with HLA alleles at 0.05 false discovery rate. While the bulk of TCR sequences proved rare, some public TCRs turned up in many donors. Later findings reportedly placed an Asian-associated ancestry cluster below the approximately 670-donor mean for N-insertions.

In the PCR, 60 Vbeta and 13 Jbeta primers were used. Generated by immunoSEQ multiplex PCR, the TCRdb table keeps only in-frame clones and is missing some. The sample lists 100,000 to 150,000 clones, about 85% occurring once. Regarding this clone: The antigen remains unidentified.

Trimming left V 3 bases short and J 1 base short, with 19 bases between. The CDR3 loop spans 19 amino acids. CDR1 LGHNT and CDR2 FRNRAP come from the germline V gene. The TCR originated in a boy between 10 and 17 years old in good health and CMV-seronegative. The sequencing sample was made of PBMCs. The chain combines TRBV12-5 with TRBJ1-6; D remains unclear. The CDR3 coding sequence is TGTGCTAGTGGTTTAAAGGCAGGCCCGCTTACGTCCTATAATTCACCCCTCCACTTT. It codes for CASGLKAGPLTSYNSPLHF.